This T cell receptor beta chain originates from a study of a mutant IDH1 vaccine in newly diagnosed glioma. Remarks on this clone: No antigen is known for it.

Time point: week 47, end of study. All doses held 300 ug of mutant IDH1 20-mer peptide, with topical imiquimod. Assay used: immunoSEQ multiplex PCR; TCRdb lists only in-frame clones, some missing. In the table there are 30,000 or so clones, about 86% of which are singletons. The source is a man aged 30 to 39 with glioma. The starting material was PBMCs, obtained from a glioma patient whose treatment included an IDH1 peptide vaccine.

The CDR3 loop is CASSQLHLAGGEAFF. The CDR3 DNA reads as TGCGCCAGCAGCCAATTGCATTTGGCAGGCGGTGAAGCTTTCTTT. The chain joins TRBV4-1 to TRBJ1-1; D remains unclear. The germline V and J ends were trimmed by 2 bases and 7 bases, with 17 bases remaining between them. The CDR3 is 15 amino acids. Germline lookup yields CDR1 MGHRA and CDR2 YSYEKL.